Presented here are 18 T cell receptor beta chains from one specimen sequenced in a study of cytomegalovirus exposure and HLA in healthy donors (dated by TCRdb to the late 2010s). Preparation of the library involved the immunoSEQ multiplex PCR assay. The table comes from immuneACCESS by way of TCRdb, which keeps in-frame sequences with V and J called. Part of the clones is missing from these tables; in studies checked, under half for an unresolved V gene and the rest for unknown reasons. In all, the sample holds some 170,000 clones, and around nine tenths of those were seen once. The ten most abundant clones make up around 7.2% of the sample. Sequencing used PBMCs. The receptors here all came from a man aged 30-40 years in good health and CMV-seropositive.

DNA for the CDR3: TGTGCCAGCAGCCCCTCGGGACCCCTCAATGAGCAGTTCTTC. It is translated as CASSPSGPLNEQFF. The rearrangement uses TRBV7-9 and TRBJ2-1, with D perhaps being TRBD1 or TRBD2 (5 bases each). The CDR3 consists of 14 residues. Germline-derived CDR1 and CDR2 are SEHNR and FQNEAQ (reference sequence). Trimming removed 5 bases from V and 6 bases from J, with 14 bases in between.

The rearrangement links TRBV6-1 to TRBJ2-5; D gene unclear. The V and J ends lost 2 bases and 4 bases respectively, with 5 bases between them. Germline V gene sequence: CDR1 MNHNS, CDR2 SASEGT. The CDR3 covers 12 residues. The CDR3 region is CASSERRETQYF. DNA for the CDR3: TGTGCCAGCAGTGAAAGACGAGAGACCCAGTACTTC.

CDR3 sequence (DNA): TGTGCCAGCAGGGAGACCTTCTATAATTCACCCCTCCACTTT. Translated: CASRETFYNSPLHF. The chain couples TRBV6-5 to TRBJ1-6; D gene unclear. This CDR3 spans 14 amino acids. CDR1 is MNHEY and CDR2 is SVGAGI in the germline V gene. V was pared by 6 bases and J by 3 bases, with 9 bases between.

J is TRBJ1-1 and V is TRBV9, with 8 bases aligning to TRBD1. CDR1 SGDLS and CDR2 YYNGEE come from the germline V gene. The CDR3 covers 16 residues. V shed 1 base and J 2 bases; nucleotides not matched to a gene: 7. The chain's CDR3 is CASSVKNGQGNTEAFF. The CDR3 DNA reads TGTGCCAGCAGCGTAAAAAATGGACAGGGTAACACTGAAGCTTTCTTT.

Details on this clone: The sample carries other DNA sequences with the same CDR3. The rearrangement uses TRBV7-2 and TRBJ1-5; weak D call: TRBD1 (6 bases). The CDR3 has 14 amino acids. Germline V gene sequence: CDR1 SGHTA, CDR2 FQGNSA. V was trimmed by 4 bases and J by 1 base, leaving 8 bases between them. This chain's CDR3 is CASSSQGSNQPQHF. The DNA of the CDR3 is TGTGCCAGCAGCTCGCAGGGGAGCAATCAGCCCCAGCATTTT.

This clone appeared once. This rearrangement joins TRBV19 to TRBJ1-5, with D perhaps TRBD1 (6 bases). This CDR3 comprises 16 residues. CDR1 and CDR2 (germline): LNHDA, SQIVND (reference sequence). V was trimmed by 0 bases and J by 4 bases, leaving 13 bases between them. In nucleotides, the CDR3 is TGTGCCAGTAGTATAGATTCGGGCAGGGGAAATCAGCCCCAGCATTTT. Residues: CASSIDSGRGNQPQHF.

The chain carries TRBV5-1 and TRBJ2-1, with 8 bases that match TRBD2. From germline, CDR1 is SGHRS and CDR2 YFSETQ. The CDR3 spans 16 residues. V was clipped by 0 bases and J by 4 bases; unmatched bases: 6. CDR3 in amino acids: CASSLESAGGYNEQFF. The CDR3 DNA is TGCGCCAGCAGCTTGGAATCTGCGGGAGGTTACAATGAGCAGTTCTTC.

This clone was detected only once. Other DNA variants within this sample encode the same CDR3. The chain couples TRBV4-1 to TRBJ2-7, with D possibly TRBD1 on 6 matching bases. Germline lookup yields CDR1 MGHRA and CDR2 YSYEKL. The CDR3 loop spans 14 amino acids. V lost 1 base to trimming and J lost 4 bases, with 11 bases between them. The CDR3 sequence: CASSQGQGSYEQYF. CDR3 DNA: TGCGCCAGCAGCCAAGGCCAGGGGTCATACGAGCAGTACTTC.

The chain has TRBV4-1 and TRBJ2-7; TRBD1 agrees at 7 bases. V lost 0 bases and J lost 2; bases outside the gene matches: 13. CDR1 is MGHRA, CDR2 YSYEKL, per germline. CDR3 size: 18 residues. The CDR3 sequence: CASSQEGQERSYAYEQYF. CDR3 DNA: TGCGCCAGCAGCCAAGAAGGACAGGAACGCAGCTACGCCTACGAGCAGTACTTC.

This clone was found once. The V gene is TRBV15, the J gene TRBJ2-1; no clear D gene. Trimming removed 0 bases at V and 4 bases at J, with 10 bases between. Germline V gives CDR1 LNHNV, CDR2 YYDKDF (reference sequence). The CDR3 spans 15 residues. CDR3 sequence (DNA): TGTGCCACCAGCAGAGACACCGGTGGGTACAATGAGCAGTTCTTC. Translating it yields CATSRDTGGYNEQFF.

V gene TRBV7-2 combines with J gene TRBJ1-6, with D possibly being TRBD1 (5 bases). The V and J ends lost 5 bases and 8 bases respectively, with 16 bases between them. The CDR3 is 15 amino acids. The germline gives CDR1 SGHTA, CDR2 FQGNSA. The CDR3 spells CASSPLGGFDSPLHF. The CDR3 DNA reads as TGTGCCAGCAGCCCCCTCGGGGGTTTCGATTCACCCCTCCACTTT.

The CDR3 here is CASSPRAYEQYF. As DNA, the CDR3 is TGTGCCAGCAGCCCCAGAGCATACGAGCAGTACTTC. V and J are TRBV9 and TRBJ2-7; D not certain. Germline assignment: CDR1 SGDLS and CDR2 YYNGEE. Between the trimmed V and J ends, which lost 4 bases and 4 bases, there was a span of 9 bases. CDR3 length: 12 residues.

This clone was seen only once. J is TRBJ2-5 and V is TRBV7-9; no definite D call. V was pared by 3 bases and J by 4 bases, with 6 bases between. Germline V gene data show CDR1 as SEHNR and CDR2 as FQNEAQ (reference sequence). This CDR3 has 12 amino acids. The CDR3 reads CASSFSGETQYF. CDR3 bases: TGTGCCAGCAGCTTCAGTGGAGAGACCCAGTACTTC.

This sequence joins TRBV5-1 and TRBJ2-7, with D unclear. This CDR3 region has 14 residues. The germline V gene has CDR1 SGHRS and CDR2 YFSETQ. With 0 bases removed from V and 0 bases from J, the gap between germline ends came to 7 bases. The CDR3 region has the DNA TGCGCCAGCAGCTTGGATGTGACCTCCTACGAGCAGTACTTC. This gives the protein CASSLDVTSYEQYF. Full variable domain (outside the CDR3, taken from reference TRBV5-1 and TRBJ2-7): KAGVTQTPRYLIKTRGQQVTLSCSPISGHRSVSWYQQTPGQGLQFLFEYFSETQRNKGNFPGRFSGRQFSNSRSEMNVSTLELGDSALYLCASSLDVTSYEQYFGPGTRLTVT.

The chain uses TRBV28 and TRBJ2-3; 7 bases are a match to TRBD1. The trim removed 0 bases at V and 0 bases at J, leaving 3 bases unmatched. From germline, CDR1 is MDHEN and CDR2 SYDVKM. There are 16 residues in the CDR3. In DNA form, the CDR3 reads TGTGCCAGCAGTTTATGGACAGGGTCTAGCACAGATACGCAGTATTTT. The encoded protein is CASSLWTGSSTDTQYF.

The V call is TRBV6-1, the J call TRBJ2-7; no clear D gene. Germline V gene data show CDR1 as MNHNS and CDR2 as SASEGT. This CDR3 comprises 12 residues. Trimming took off 5 bases at V and 4 bases at J, with 9 bases between the two ends. The CDR3: CASSQDGYEQYF. CDR3 bases: TGTGCCAGCAGTCAGGACGGGTACGAGCAGTACTTC.

The chain joins TRBV19 to TRBJ2-7, with 8 bases matching TRBD2. Germline V gives CDR1 LNHDA, CDR2 SQIVND (reference sequence). Trimming took 6 bases from V and 6 from J; bases not matched to a gene: 19. The CDR3 is made up of 17 amino acids. The CDR3 here is CASSAGHTGLGVSEQYF. DNA for the CDR3: TGTGCCAGTAGCGCGGGACATACGGGACTAGGGGTCTCCGAGCAGTACTTC.

This clone was seen only once. The chain recombines TRBV30 with TRBJ2-2; D possibly uses TRBD1 or TRBD2 (5 bases each). The germline gives CDR1 GTSNPN, CDR2 SVGIG (reference sequence). The CDR3 sequence is 15 residues long. V was clipped by 4 bases and J by 4 bases, with 16 bases between them. The CDR3 reads CAWNLPGTATGELFF. CDR3 DNA: TGTGCCTGGAACCTTCCAGGGACGGCCACCGGGGAGCTGTTTTTT.